Presented here are 29 T cell receptor beta chains from one specimen sequenced in a study of OX40 agonist ivuxolimab in advanced cancers. Receptor libraries were prepared by the immunoSEQ multiplex PCR assay. Entries here come from immuneACCESS through TCRdb and include only in-frame sequences with V and J called. Some clones fail to appear in such tables; in the studies checked, an unresolved V gene covers under half of the shortfall, and the cause of the remainder is unknown. In all, the sample holds about 64,000 clones, and around 89% of those were seen once. 0.67% of the sample is held by the ten biggest clonotypes. The source was CD4+ or CD8+ T cells sorted from blood, collected in a trial of the OX40 agonist ivuxolimab. These receptors came from an adult with an advanced solid tumor such as melanoma, head and neck, liver or kidney cancer.

This clone was found a few times. The chain employs TRBV28 and TRBJ1-5; 7 bases are a match to TRBD1. This CDR3 region has 14 residues. V lost 7 bases and J lost 6; bases outside the gene matches: 9. Germline V gene data show CDR1 as MDHEN and CDR2 as SYDVKM. The CDR3 spells CASTQGGGVQPQHF. Written as DNA, the CDR3 is TGTGCCAGCACTCAGGGGGGAGGGGTTCAGCCCCAGCATTTT. Variable domain in full (rest from reference TRBV28 and TRBJ1-5): DVKVTQSSRYLVKRTGEKVFLECVQDMDHENMFWYRQDPGLGLRLIYFSYDVKMKEKGDIPEGYSVSREKKERFSLILESASTNQTSMYLCASTQGGGVQPQHFGDGTRLSIL.

This chain links TRBV19 with TRBJ1-1; 8 bases are a match to TRBD1. The V segment lost 3 bases and the J segment 5 bases; nucleotides outside the gene matches: 5. There are 14 residues in the CDR3. Germline V lookup: CDR1 LNHDA, CDR2 SQIVND (reference sequence). CDR3 amino acids: CASSIDRGSTEAFF. CDR3 sequence (DNA): TGTGCCAGTAGTATCGACAGGGGTTCTACTGAAGCTTTCTTT. Filled out from reference TRBV19 and TRBJ1-1, the complete variable domain reads DGGITQSPKYLFRKEGQNVTLSCEQNLNHDAMYWYRQDPGQGLRLIYYSQIVNDFQKGDIAEGYSVSREKKESFPLTVTSAQKNPTAFYLCASSIDRGSTEAFFGQGTRLTVV.

This chain joins TRBV27 and TRBJ2-1, with 9 nucleotides matching TRBD2. J was trimmed by 8 bases and V by 6 bases; bases with no gene match: 17. This CDR3 has 17 amino acids. The germline V gene has CDR1 MNHEY and CDR2 SMNVEV (reference sequence). CDR3 bases: TGTGCCAGCAGGTCCCTCTTGCTTGCGGGAGGGCCCTATGAGCAGTTCTTC. Its protein product is CASRSLLLAGGPYEQFF.

This chain joins TRBV19 and TRBJ1-5; TRBD1 is a possible D gene (6 bases). There are 13 residues in the CDR3. The V and J ends lost 8 bases and 5 bases respectively, with 13 bases between them. Germline-derived CDR1 and CDR2 are LNHDA and SQIVND (reference sequence). The CDR3 coding sequence is TGTGCCAGTTCCCAGGGGTGGGATCAGCCCCAGCATTTT. Protein: CASSQGWDQPQHF. The full variable domain, completed using reference TRBV19 and TRBJ1-5, is DGGITQSPKYLFRKEGQNVTLSCEQNLNHDAMYWYRQDPGQGLRLIYYSQIVNDFQKGDIAEGYSVSREKKESFPLTVTSAQKNPTAFYLCASSQGWDQPQHFGDGTRLSIL.

This chain uses TRBV5-4 with TRBJ1-1; D is perhaps TRBD1 (6 bases). Germline lookup yields CDR1 SGHNT and CDR2 YYREEE (reference sequence). The CDR3 contains 15 residues. Trimming stripped 0 bases from V and 3 bases from J, with 12 bases between. The CDR3 loop reads CASSLVGQTYTEAFF. For the CDR3, the DNA is TGTGCCAGCAGCTTGGTCGGACAGACCTACACTGAAGCTTTCTTT.

V is TRBV7-9 and J is TRBJ2-1; 7 nucleotides line up with TRBD2. CDR1 SEHNR and CDR2 FQNEAQ come from the germline V gene (reference sequence). This CDR3 contains 16 residues. The V and J ends lost 5 bases and 5 bases, in that order; junction bases with no gene match: 12. CDR3 region: CASSRLLAGVDNEQFF. The CDR3 nucleotides are TGTGCCAGCAGCCGTCTTCTGGCGGGAGTTGACAATGAGCAGTTCTTC. The full variable domain, in which reference TRBV7-9 and TRBJ2-1 provide the parts outside the CDR3, is DTGVSQNPRHKITKRGQNVTFRCDPISEHNRLYWYRQTLGQGPEFLTYFQNEAQLEKSRLLSDRFSAERPKGSFSTLEIQRTEQGDSAMYLCASSRLLAGVDNEQFFGPGTRLTVL.

This chain uses TRBV6-1 with TRBJ1-5; D not resolved. Per the germline V gene, CDR1 is MNHNS and CDR2 is SASEGT. Trimming removed 0 bases from V and 4 bases from J, with 7 bases in between. The CDR3 spans 14 residues. CDR3 nucleotide sequence: TGTGCCAGCAGTGAAGCATACAGAAATCAGCCCCAGCATTTT. This encodes CASSEAYRNQPQHF.

The J gene is TRBJ2-5, the V gene TRBV18, with D perhaps TRBD2 (5 bases). This CDR3 comprises 15 residues. Per germline, CDR1 KGHSH and CDR2 LQKENI. V was shortened by 6 bases and J by 0 bases, with 14 bases between the two germline ends. The DNA for the CDR3 is TGTGCCAGCTCCCTATTCCGAGGGAACCAAGAGACCCAGTACTTC. Translated: CASSLFRGNQETQYF.

J is TRBJ2-7 and V is TRBV7-9; 9 bases line up with TRBD1. CDR3 length: 14 amino acids. The V segment lost 7 bases and the J segment 5 bases; nucleotides outside the gene matches: 9. CDR1 and CDR2 from the germline V gene are SEHNR and FQNEAQ (reference sequence). CDR3: CASTLGTGYNEQYF. In DNA, the CDR3 is TGTGCCAGCACCCTCGGGACAGGGTATAACGAGCAGTACTTC.

The chain links TRBV5-4 to TRBJ1-2; possible D gene TRBD1, 6 bases. The germline V and J ends were trimmed by 4 bases and 8 bases, with 12 bases remaining between them. The CDR3 has 12 amino acids. Germline loops: CDR1 SGHNT, CDR2 YYREEE (reference sequence). The CDR3, as DNA: TGTGCCAGCAGCCCACAGGGATACGGCTACACCTTC. As protein: CASSPQGYGYTF.

The V call is TRBV5-1, the J call TRBJ2-6; a possible D gene is TRBD2 (7 bases). The CDR3 runs to 15 residues. Trimming removed 5 bases from V and 4 bases from J, with 13 bases in between. Germline CDR1 reads SGHRS; CDR2 reads YFSETQ. The CDR3 DNA reads TGCGCCAGCAGGACCGGGGGGCTAGGGGCCAACGTCCTGACTTTC. It specifies CASRTGGLGANVLTF.

V is TRBV28 and J is TRBJ2-7; 10 nucleotides align to TRBD2. The CDR3 length is 15 residues. CDR1 MDHEN and CDR2 SYDVKM come from the germline V gene. After removal of 6 bases from V and 5 bases from J, the junction contained 10 bases not matched to a gene. This CDR3 reads CASSRSGRAINEQYF. CDR3 coding DNA: TGTGCCAGCAGCCGGAGCGGGAGGGCCATCAACGAGCAGTACTTC.

The rearrangement links TRBV2 to TRBJ2-5; D may be TRBD1 or TRBD2 (5 bases each). This CDR3 is 15 amino acids long. Germline V gene sequence: CDR1 SNHLY, CDR2 FYNNEI. The V and J ends lost 3 bases and 5 bases respectively, with 16 bases between them. CDR3 protein: CASSDEGLGRETQYF. Here the CDR3 DNA reads TGTGCCAGCAGTGACGAGGGGCTCGGGCGGGAGACCCAGTACTTC.

The chain has TRBV4-1 and TRBJ2-3; no reliable D call. This CDR3 contains 14 residues. Between the trimmed V and J ends, which lost 3 bases and 6 bases, there was a span of 13 bases. Germline CDR1 and CDR2: MGHRA and YSYEKL. The CDR3 nucleotides read TGCGCCAGCAGCCAGCGACAACACTCTGATACGCAGTATTTT. Translation gives CASSQRQHSDTQYF.

This clone came up a few times. The V gene is TRBV19, the J gene TRBJ2-2, with D maybe TRBD1 (6 bases). Per the germline V gene, CDR1 is LNHDA and CDR2 is SQIVND (reference sequence). V shed 6 bases and J shed 0 bases, with 20 bases lying between them. The CDR3 is 18 amino acids. The CDR3 sequence is CASRPRTVWMTNTGELFF. The DNA of the CDR3 is TGTGCCAGTAGGCCCAGGACAGTTTGGATGACGAACACCGGGGAGCTGTTTTTT. Drawing the rest from reference TRBV19 and TRBJ2-2, the complete variable domain is DGGITQSPKYLFRKEGQNVTLSCEQNLNHDAMYWYRQDPGQGLRLIYYSQIVNDFQKGDIAEGYSVSREKKESFPLTVTSAQKNPTAFYLCASRPRTVWMTNTGELFFGEGSRLTVL.

This sequence joins TRBV6-6 and TRBJ2-5; no firm D call. Germline lookup yields CDR1 MNHNY and CDR2 SVGAGI (reference sequence). V was clipped by 10 bases and J by 2 bases, with 14 bases between them. The CDR3 is 13 amino acids. CDR3 sequence: CATSGGTQETQYF. CDR3 in DNA: TGTGCCACTTCCGGTGGCACTCAAGAGACCCAGTACTTC.

J is TRBJ1-1 and V is TRBV28; maybe TRBD1 (6 bases). CDR3 size: 14 residues. The V gene lost 3 bases and the J gene lost 0 bases, with 8 bases spanning the gap. Germline CDR1 reads MDHEN; CDR2 reads SYDVKM. DNA for the CDR3: TGTGCCAGCAGTTTCGGGACATTGAACACTGAAGCTTTCTTT. Translating it yields CASSFGTLNTEAFF.

The DNA of the CDR3 is TGTGCCAGTAAGGACGGCGCCTTCAATCAGCCCCAGCATTTT. Amino acid sequence: CASKDGAFNQPQHF. The V gene is TRBV19, the J gene TRBJ1-5; D gene uncertain. The germline V gene has CDR1 LNHDA and CDR2 SQIVND (reference sequence). The CDR3 consists of 14 residues. V lost 7 bases and J 3 bases, leaving 13 bases between the germline ends.

This clone was recorded only once. The chain uses TRBV5-1 and TRBJ1-4; a possible D gene is TRBD1 (5 bases). Germline V gene sequence: CDR1 SGHRS, CDR2 YFSETQ. The V and J ends lost 0 bases and 7 bases respectively, with 7 bases between them. The CDR3 totals 13 residues. The CDR3: CASSLGQTEKLFF. The CDR3 nucleotides read TGCGCCAGCAGCTTGGGACAGACTGAAAAACTGTTTTTT.

Here the CDR3 DNA reads TGTGCCAGCAATAAAGGGGCCCGGGCATGGTGGGATACGCAGTATTTT. This codes for CASNKGARAWWDTQYF. The chain uses TRBV5-6 and TRBJ2-3; possibly TRBD1 for D (5 bases). Trimming took 6 bases from V and 6 from J, leaving 23 bases between them. Germline lookup yields CDR1 SGHDT and CDR2 YYEEEE. This CDR3 has 16 amino acids. The variable domain in full, with the rest retrieved from reference TRBV5-6 and TRBJ2-3, is DAGVTQSPTHLIKTRGQQVTLRCSPKSGHDTVSWYQQALGQGPQFIFQYYEEEERQRGNFPDRFSGHQFPNYSSELNVNALLLGDSALYLCASNKGARAWWDTQYFGPGTRLTVL.

J is TRBJ1-1 and V is TRBV10-2; 7 bases line up with TRBD1. Germline V lookup: CDR1 WSHSY, CDR2 SAAADI. Trimming removed 3 bases from V and 5 bases from J; junction bases left unmatched: 3. The CDR3 is made up of 13 amino acids. The CDR3 is CASSDYRGTEAFF. The CDR3 bases are TGCGCCAGCAGTGATTACAGGGGAACTGAAGCTTTCTTT.

The genes are TRBV5-1 and TRBJ2-3; 13 bases agree with TRBD2. The CDR3 totals 16 residues. Germline assignment: CDR1 SGHRS and CDR2 YFSETQ. The ends lost 4 bases at V and 3 bases at J; junction bases unmatched: 5. In nucleotides, the CDR3 is TGCGCCAGCAGCGTGGCGGGACTAGCGGGAACAGATACGCAGTATTTT. It yields the protein CASSVAGLAGTDTQYF.

In nucleotides, the CDR3 is TGTGCCAGCAACCGGGCGGGAGGGTGGACTGAAGCTTTCTTT. Protein sequence: CASNRAGGWTEAFF. This chain joins TRBV7-2 and TRBJ1-1; D gene ambiguous. Trimming stripped 7 bases from V and 5 bases from J, with 17 bases between. The CDR3 spans 14 residues. Germline CDR1 is SGHTA and CDR2 is FQGNSA. Using reference TRBV7-2 and TRBJ1-1 for the parts outside the CDR3, the full variable domain is GAGVSQSPSNKVTEKGKDVELRCDPISGHTALYWYRQSLGQGLEFLIYFQGNSAPDKSGLPSDRFSAERTGGSVSTLTIQRTQQEDSAVYLCASNRAGGWTEAFFGQGTRLTVV.

The rearrangement links TRBV19 to TRBJ1-2, with 8 bases fitting TRBD1. The CDR3 covers 14 residues. With 4 bases clipped from V and 5 bases from J, the junction kept 6 bases outside the gene matches. CDR1 is LNHDA and CDR2 is SQIVND in the germline V gene (reference sequence). CDR3 coding DNA: TGTGCCAGTAGTACGACAGGGGCGGGGTATGGCTACACCTTC. This translates into CASSTTGAGYGYTF.

As for this clone: The junction departs from the called germline gene at one end, perhaps through a read error. Other DNA sequences from this sample encode an identical CDR3 as well. This chain connects TRBV5-1 to TRBJ2-7; D uncertain. In germline, CDR1 is SGHRS, CDR2 YFSETQ. The CDR3 loop spans 15 amino acids. DNA of the CDR3: TGCGCCAGCAGCTTGCTCCCCAGCGCGGCCTACGAGCAATACTTC. Protein sequence: CASSLLPSAAYEQYF. Supplemented by reference TRBV5-1 and TRBJ2-7, the full variable domain reads KAGVTQTPRYLIKTRGQQVTLSCSPISGHRSVSWYQQTPGQGLQFLFEYFSETQRNKGNFPGRFSGRQFSNSRSEMNVSTLELGDSALYLCASSLLPSAAYEQYFGPGTRLTVT.

The V gene is TRBV7-2, the J gene TRBJ2-3, with 14 bases fitting TRBD2. V lost 6 bases to trimming and J lost 5 bases; unmatched junction nucleotides: 4. The CDR3 sequence is 15 residues long. Germline V gene data show CDR1 as SGHTA and CDR2 as FQGNSA. CDR3 DNA: TGTGCCAGCAGGGCGGGACTAGCGGGAGTAGATACGCAGTATTTT. Translation gives CASRAGLAGVDTQYF. The full variable domain, its missing parts supplied by reference TRBV7-2 and TRBJ2-3, is GAGVSQSPSNKVTEKGKDVELRCDPISGHTALYWYRQSLGQGLEFLIYFQGNSAPDKSGLPSDRFSAERTGGSVSTLTIQRTQQEDSAVYLCASRAGLAGVDTQYFGPGTRLTVL.

V usage is TRBV5-1 and J usage is TRBJ1-1; D is undetermined. CDR1 is SGHRS and CDR2 is YFSETQ in the germline V gene. Trimming pared 2 bases from V and 1 base from J, leaving 18 bases between. This CDR3 comprises 17 residues. The CDR3 bases are TGCGCCAGCAGCTTCGGGTACTTTACCCAGGAGAACACTGAAGCTTTCTTT. Amino acid sequence: CASSFGYFTQENTEAFF.

CDR3: CASSLTGNGYTF. CDR3 DNA: TGTGCCAGCAGTTTAACAGGGAATGGCTACACCTTC. V is TRBV6-5 and J is TRBJ1-2; tentatively, D is TRBD1 (6 bases). The CDR3 is 12 amino acids. Germline V gene data show CDR1 as MNHEY and CDR2 as SVGAGI. V lost 4 bases, J lost 6 bases, and 9 bases lay in between.

The genes are TRBV29-1 and TRBJ2-7; 10 nucleotides match TRBD1. CDR3 length: 14 residues. V shed 7 bases, J shed 1 base, and the junction held 7 bases outside the gene matches. Germline V gene sequence: CDR1 SQVTM, CDR2 ANQGSEA. For the CDR3, the DNA is TGCAGCGGGAGGACAGGGGGAGATTCCTACGAGCAGTACTTC. Protein sequence: CSGRTGGDSYEQYF.